This record looks at one TCR beta chain sequence and its context. The CDR3 extends over 15 amino acids. Germline V gene sequence: CDR1 SGHRS, CDR2 YFSETQ. V dropped 0 bases and J dropped 0 bases, with 10 bases sitting between them. In the authors' methods: Nucleated cell counts were estimated from reference gene primer amplification. Here immunoSEQ multiplex PCR was the method, and the copy in TCRdb shows in-frame clones only, minus some. That table is the source of V, J and clone size, and D and trimming were worked out from the DNA. The table lists approximately 250,000 clones, around four fifths of them singletons. This specimen belongs to a study of blood T cell repertoires in COVID-19. Whole-study context: Acute-phase and convalescent COVID-19 samples originated in the United States, Italy and Spain. Nucleic acid was either cDNA or gDNA, and it came from T cells, B-cell-depleted T cells, or PBMCs.

The TCR originated in a man aged 55 to 70 with acute or convalescent COVID-19. V is TRBV5-1 and J is TRBJ2-7; TRBD1 is a possible D gene (5 bases). The sequenced material came from peripheral blood. The CDR3 loop is CASSLVPGISYEQYF. The CDR3 DNA is TGCGCCAGCAGCTTGGTTCCAGGGATCTCCTACGAGCAGTACTTC.